This TCR beta chain originates from a study of vaccination effects on CD4 cells after COVID-19. Study at large: It was a median of 72 days after the second dose that post-vaccine samples were obtained.

Following a roughly 10-day culture, CD4+ T cells were purified. Two-dose BNT162b2 or mRNA-1273 vaccination was given to participants. V gave up 3 bases and J gave up 7 bases; unmatched junction bases: 7. The CDR3 runs 15 residues. CDR1 KGHSH and CDR2 LQKENI come from the germline V gene. Points from the study as a whole: Vaccine- and infection-induced clones showed marked clonal contraction late following vaccination.

The table came from immunoSEQ multiplex PCR; TCRdb's copy has only in-frame clones and leaves some out. The table shows about 45,000 clones, with around 70% occurring only once. Of note for this clone: Its specificity is not known.

Sequencing was performed on CD4+ T cells from PBMCs cultured without peptide, taken after COVID-19 vaccination. The sequence was collected from a human donor who received a COVID-19 vaccine. The V call is TRBV18, the J call TRBJ2-1; 9 bases are a match to TRBD2. This chain's CDR3 is CASSPRLAGTNEQFF. The CDR3 DNA reads as TGTGCCAGCTCACCGCGGCTAGCGGGAACTAATGAGCAGTTCTTC.